This paragraph reports one TCR beta chain. This sample is drawn from a study of blood T cell repertoires in COVID-19. Study context: Sample material is recorded as cDNA or gDNA derived from T cells, B-cell-depleted T cells, or PBMCs.

The CDR3 has 13 residues. The trim removed 7 bases at V and 5 bases at J, leaving 7 bases unmatched. Germline V lookup: CDR1 SQVTM, CDR2 ANQGSEA. In the source study's methods: Cell counts per sample came from amplifying reference gene primers. TCRdb's copy holds only in-frame clones and misses some; the assay was immunoSEQ multiplex PCR. Clone size and the V and J calls come from that table; the DNA yielded D and trimming. Here the sample spans about 140,000 clones, about four fifths being singletons. Sample: peripheral blood. The gene calls are TRBV29-1 and TRBJ1-5; 8 bases align to TRBD1. The receptor's source is a human donor in a cohort sampled during active COVID-19. CDR3 protein: CSGDGTGYQPQHF. Here the CDR3 DNA reads TGCAGCGGAGACGGGACAGGCTATCAGCCCCAGCATTTT.